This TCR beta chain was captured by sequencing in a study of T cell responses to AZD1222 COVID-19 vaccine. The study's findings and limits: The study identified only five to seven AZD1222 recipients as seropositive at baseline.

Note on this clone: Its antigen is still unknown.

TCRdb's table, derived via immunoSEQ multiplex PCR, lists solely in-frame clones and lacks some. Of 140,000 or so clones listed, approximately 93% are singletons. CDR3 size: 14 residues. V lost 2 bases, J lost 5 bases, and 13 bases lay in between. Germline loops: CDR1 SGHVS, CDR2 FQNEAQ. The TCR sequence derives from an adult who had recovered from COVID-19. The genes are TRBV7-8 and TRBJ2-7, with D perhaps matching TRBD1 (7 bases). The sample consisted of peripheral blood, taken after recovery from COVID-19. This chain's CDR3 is CASSLIQGRNEQYF. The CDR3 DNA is TGTGCCAGCAGCTTAATACAGGGGAGGAACGAGCAGTACTTC. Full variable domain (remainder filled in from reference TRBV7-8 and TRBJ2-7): GAGVSQSPRYKVAKRGQDVALRCDPISGHVSLFWYQQALGQGPEFLTYFQNEAQLDKSGLPSDRFFAERPEGSVSTLKIQRTQQEDSAVYLCASSLIQGRNEQYFGPGTRLTVT.